This TCR beta chain was captured in a study of T-cell reconstitution after alpha-beta-depleted transplantation in children. This clonotype was seen ten or more times. Its antigen remains unknown. Study outcomes and limitations: One year after transplant, T-cell counts and diversity came mostly from newly produced T cells.

Molecular barcoding with unique molecular identifiers was used for the TCRbeta library. TCRdb itself ran the PCR reads through MiXCR, one entry per CDR3 protein. This table has over 200,000 distinct CDR3 sequences, roughly 8.3% appearing once. Sequences were derived from PBMCs, mostly from graft donor cells, sampled 360 days after TCRalphabeta/CD19-depleted stem cell transplant. This sequence was found in a male patient between 2 and 10 years old who had a stem cell transplant for acute myeloid leukemia, so the T cells may come from the graft donor.

The DNA of the CDR3 is TGTGCCAGCAGTCCGCCCCCCGGGATCACCGGGGAGCTGTTTTTT. This encodes CASSPPPGITGELFF. V and J are TRBV27 and TRBJ2-2; D might be TRBD2 (5 bases). Germline V gene data show CDR1 as MNHEY and CDR2 as SMNVEV (reference sequence). The V end was cut by 5 bases, the J end by 4 bases, with 14 bases between. The CDR3 totals 15 residues.